Listed below are T cell receptor beta chains from one sample, sequenced in a study of memory CD4+ T cells and cytomegalovirus serostatus. Sequencing was performed with immunoSEQ multiplex PCR; in TCRdb, only in-frame clones are kept and a portion is missing. Among 46,000 or so clones, over 70% were seen once, and the ten largest hold less than 0.75%. The sequenced sample consisted of memory CD4+ T cells from blood. The origin of the receptors is an adult in good health and CMV-seronegative. The CDR3 runs from the conserved cysteine through the conserved F or W. A D gene is named only where the DNA matches it firmly. Clone size, where shown, is once, few, many, or a class for clones that have expanded.

abundance,d_gene,v_gene,j_gene,CDR3aa,CDR3nt
-,TRBD1,TRBV7-8,TRBJ1-5,CASSLADRGGNQPQHF,TGTGCCAGCAGCTTAGCCGACAGGGGGGGCAATCAGCCCCAGCATTTT
-,-,TRBV13,TRBJ2-3,CASSLGLAGITDTQYF,TGTGCCAGCAGCTTAGGACTGGCGGGGATCACAGATACGCAGTATTTT
-,-,TRBV5-5,TRBJ1-5,CASSLGASGNQPQHF,TGTGCCAGCAGCTTGGGGGCCAGTGGTAATCAGCCCCAGCATTTT
-,-,TRBV19,TRBJ2-3,CASSIALTEADTQYF,TGTGCCAGTAGTATAGCACTAACGGAAGCAGATACGCAGTATTTT
-,-,TRBV30,TRBJ2-7,CAWSLGQGYSSSYEQYF,TGTGCCTGGAGTCTTGGGCAGGGGTACTCTAGCTCCTACGAGCAGTACTTC
-,TRBD1,TRBV19,TRBJ2-1,CASSITGGPYNEQFF,TGTGCCAGTAGTATAACAGGGGGGCCCTACAATGAGCAGTTCTTC
-,-,TRBV29-1,TRBJ1-2,CSVETSGVYDGYTF,TGCAGCGTTGAAACTTCTGGGGTATACGATGGCTACACCTTC
few,-,TRBV29-1,TRBJ1-5,CSVDYSPGGPQHF,TGCAGCGTTGATTACAGCCCGGGAGGGCCCCAGCATTTT
-,-,TRBV19,TRBJ2-7,CASSIGGEYEQYF,TGTGCCAGTAGTATAGGGGGAGAATACGAGCAGTACTTC
once,TRBD2,TRBV5-1,TRBJ2-7,CASSSRAGGPFHEQYF,TGCGCCAGCAGCTCCCGGGCGGGGGGGCCATTCCACGAGCAGTACTTC